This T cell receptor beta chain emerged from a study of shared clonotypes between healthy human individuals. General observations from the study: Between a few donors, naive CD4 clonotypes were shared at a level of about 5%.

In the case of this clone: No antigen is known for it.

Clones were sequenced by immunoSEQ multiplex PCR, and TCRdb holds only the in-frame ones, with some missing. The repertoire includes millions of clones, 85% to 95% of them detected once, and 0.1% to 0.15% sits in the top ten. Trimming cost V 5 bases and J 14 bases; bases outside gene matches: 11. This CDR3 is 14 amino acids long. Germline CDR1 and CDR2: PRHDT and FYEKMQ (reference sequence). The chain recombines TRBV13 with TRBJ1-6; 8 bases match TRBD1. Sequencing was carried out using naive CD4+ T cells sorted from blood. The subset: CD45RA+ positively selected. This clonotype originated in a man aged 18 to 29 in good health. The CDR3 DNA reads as TGTGCCAGCAGCATCGGACAGGGTAGTTCTTCCCTCCACTTT. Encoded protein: CASSIGQGSSSLHF.